This entry lists 18 T cell receptor beta chains sequenced from one sample in a study of shared clonotypes between healthy human individuals. Clones were sequenced by immunoSEQ multiplex PCR, and TCRdb holds only the in-frame ones, with some missing. The sample lists about 680,000 clones, less than 80% occurring once. Source material: memory CD4+ T cells sorted from blood. The subset: CD45RA-negative fraction. These receptors came from a woman in her 30s in good health.

This clone is a singleton in its sample. The chain carries TRBV28 and TRBJ2-7; 8 bases agree with TRBD1. The ends lost 4 bases at V and 3 bases at J; junction bases unmatched: 5. The CDR3 is 14 amino acids. Germline CDR1 is MDHEN and CDR2 is SYDVKM. In DNA, the CDR3 is TGTGCCAGCAGTTGGACAGGGCCGGACTACGAGCAGTACTTC. Protein sequence: CASSWTGPDYEQYF.

This clone was seen a single time. The V call is TRBV14, the J call TRBJ2-7, with 12 bases lining up with TRBD2. Germline loops: CDR1 SGHDN, CDR2 FVKESK. V trimming: 0 bases; J trimming: 3 bases; junction bases outside the gene matches: 3. The CDR3 is 16 amino acids. The DNA for the CDR3 is TGTGCCAGCAGCCAAGAGACTAGCGGGAGACTCTACGAGCAGTACTTC. The encoded protein is CASSQETSGRLYEQYF.

This clone was recorded only once. The V and J genes are TRBV7-2 and TRBJ1-5, with D unclear. V was cut by 7 bases and J by 5 bases, with 12 bases left in between. Germline V lookup: CDR1 SGHTA, CDR2 FQGNSA. CDR3 length: 13 amino acids. DNA of the CDR3: TGTGCCAGCAAAACAGCGGGAGATCAGCCCCAGCATTTT. Encoded protein: CASKTAGDQPQHF.

The rearrangement joins TRBV28 to TRBJ1-4; 7 nucleotides agree with TRBD1. The CDR3 is 15 amino acids. Germline trimming cut 1 base from V and 8 bases from J; bases unmatched to any gene: 7. Germline V gene lookup returns CDR1 MDHEN and CDR2 SYDVKM. DNA of the CDR3: TGTGCCAGCAGTTTATCAGGGGGTTTCGCCGAAAAACTGTTTTTT. This codes for CASSLSGGFAEKLFF.

The rearrangement uses TRBV11-2 and TRBJ2-5; 7 bases fit TRBD2. J was trimmed by 5 bases and V by 4 bases; bases with no gene match: 7. The germline CDR1 and CDR2 sequences are SGHAT and FQNNGV. CDR3 length: 14 amino acids. The DNA of the CDR3 is TGTGCCAGCAGCTCCTATGGGAGGGGCGAGACCCAGTACTTC. Translating it yields CASSSYGRGETQYF.

This sequence joins TRBV28 and TRBJ1-1, with D hard to call. This CDR3 is 12 amino acids long. Germline values: CDR1 MDHEN, CDR2 SYDVKM. Trimming pared 6 bases from V and 8 bases from J, leaving 13 bases between. The chain's CDR3 is CASSPGQVEAFF. In DNA form, the CDR3 reads TGTGCCAGCAGCCCCGGGCAGGTCGAAGCTTTCTTT. The full variable domain, with the rest looked up from reference TRBV28 and TRBJ1-1, is DVKVTQSSRYLVKRTGEKVFLECVQDMDHENMFWYRQDPGLGLRLIYFSYDVKMKEKGDIPEGYSVSREKKERFSLILESASTNQTSMYLCASSPGQVEAFFGQGTRLTVV.

This clone was detected a few times. This sequence joins TRBV2 and TRBJ1-2; D is possibly TRBD1 (6 bases). The CDR3 has 15 amino acids. V lost 5 bases to trimming and J lost 8 bases, with 21 bases between them. CDR1 SNHLY and CDR2 FYNNEI come from the germline V gene. CDR3 nucleotides: TGTGCCAGCAGTCCCTTAGGGGGGGTCACGCGCGGCTACACCTTC. It yields the protein CASSPLGGVTRGYTF.

The V and J genes are TRBV19 and TRBJ1-1; D is uncertain. The CDR3 covers 14 residues. V shed 3 bases and J shed 0 bases, with 8 bases lying between them. CDR1 is LNHDA and CDR2 is SQIVND in the germline V gene (reference sequence). As DNA, the CDR3 is TGTGCCAGTAGTATCGGGCCTCTGAACACTGAAGCTTTCTTT. Encoded protein: CASSIGPLNTEAFF.

The CDR3 nucleotides read TGTGCCAGCACTTCGACAAGGGACAGGGGGGAGTTTGGTGAAAAACTGTTTTTT. This encodes CASTSTRDRGEFGEKLFF. This chain joins TRBV27 and TRBJ1-4, with 11 bases that match TRBD1. Per germline, CDR1 MNHEY and CDR2 SMNVEV (reference sequence). The CDR3 totals 18 residues. V was pared by 7 bases and J by 7 bases, with 17 bases of the junction left unmatched.

The chain combines TRBV28 with TRBJ1-5; 11 nucleotides agree with TRBD1. This CDR3 has 15 amino acids. Losses at the gene ends were 3 bases for V and 4 bases for J; bases not matched to a gene: 2. CDR1 is MDHEN, CDR2 SYDVKM, per germline. The CDR3 loop reads CASSFGTGGNQPQHF. DNA for the CDR3: TGTGCCAGCAGTTTTGGGACAGGGGGAAATCAGCCCCAGCATTTT.

On this clone itself: No DNA is shown, since the ends of the CDR3 on it are uncertain; the CDR3 is the one TCRdb lists. The chain links TRBV28 to TRBJ2-1; TRBD2, the table's D call, was not compared with the DNA. Per germline, CDR1 MDHEN and CDR2 SYDVKM. The CDR3 has 13 amino acids, counting both end residues. The CDR3 loop is CASSFGAGNGKFF.

V usage is TRBV2 and J usage is TRBJ1-4; D unclear. Germline V gene data show CDR1 as SNHLY and CDR2 as FYNNEI. The CDR3 extends over 12 amino acids. The CDR3 DNA is TGTGCGACCGGGAAATCCGAAGAAAAACTGTTTTTT. It translates to CATGKSEEKLFF.

The chain employs TRBV2 and TRBJ1-1; no clear D. This CDR3 contains 14 residues. The V end was cut by 10 bases, the J end by 0 bases, with 15 bases between. The germline V gene has CDR1 SNHLY and CDR2 FYNNEI. CDR3 coding DNA: TGTGCCACCTATCACACGTTCATGAACACTGAAGCTTTCTTT. Translated: CATYHTFMNTEAFF.

The chain carries TRBV4-2 and TRBJ2-3; TRBD2 might be the D (6 bases). CDR1 LGHNA and CDR2 YNFKEQ come from the germline V gene. CDR3 length: 16 residues. The V end was cut by 3 bases, the J end by 3 bases, with 16 bases between. CDR3 loop: CASSQTGEGWTDTQYF. For the CDR3, the DNA is TGTGCCAGCAGCCAGACGGGAGAGGGTTGGACAGATACGCAGTATTTT.

The rearrangement links TRBV11-2 to TRBJ2-5; 14 nucleotides match TRBD2. The CDR3 has 16 amino acids. CDR1 and CDR2 from the germline V gene are SGHAT and FQNNGV. V shed 5 bases, J shed 5 bases, and the junction held 7 bases outside the gene matches. The CDR3 here is CASSTGLAGVPETQYF. Here the CDR3 DNA reads TGTGCCAGCAGCACGGGACTAGCGGGAGTACCGGAGACCCAGTACTTC.

The chain joins TRBV19 to TRBJ2-1; 10 bases agree with TRBD1. Germline V CDR1 and CDR2: LNHDA, SQIVND (reference sequence). The CDR3 consists of 16 residues. After removal of 3 bases from V and 3 bases from J, the junction contained 5 bases not matched to a gene. As DNA, the CDR3 is TGTGCCAGTAGTATCTTTGGGACAGGGGTCTACAATGAGCAGTTCTTC. This gives the protein CASSIFGTGVYNEQFF.

This chain links TRBV7-2 with TRBJ2-5; TRBD2 might be the D (6 bases). The CDR3 loop spans 16 amino acids. Trimming cost V 1 base and J 4 bases, with 16 bases left between them. In germline, CDR1 is SGHTA, CDR2 FQGNSA. The DNA of the CDR3 is TGTGCCAGCAGCTTAGATTTCGGGAGAAGGGGAGAGACCCAGTACTTC. Amino acids: CASSLDFGRRGETQYF.

The CDR3 coding sequence is TGTGCCTGGAATATGAACACTGAAGCTTTCTTT. Protein: CAWNMNTEAFF. The chain links TRBV30 to TRBJ1-1; D is unclear. The CDR3 is 11 residues long. Germline V gene sequence: CDR1 GTSNPN, CDR2 SVGIG (reference sequence). With 4 bases removed from V and 0 bases from J, the gap between germline ends came to 3 bases.